This T cell receptor beta chain is drawn from a study of cytomegalovirus exposure and HLA in healthy donors. PCR used 60 Vbeta primers and 13 Jbeta primers. Repertoires were generated with immunoSEQ multiplex PCR, while TCRdb's copy carries only in-frame clones and drops some. The sample consists of some 120,000 clones, 80% of them appearing once. This clonotype originated in a man aged 25 to 40 in good health and CMV-seronegative. Sequencing input: PBMCs.

In DNA form, the CDR3 reads TGCGCCAGCAGCTTGGACGGGTACGAGCAGTACTTC. Residues: CASSLDGYEQYF. The chain employs TRBV5-1 and TRBJ2-7; the D is unclear. Trimming removed 0 bases at V and 4 bases at J, with 5 bases between. The germline gives CDR1 SGHRS, CDR2 YFSETQ. CDR3 size: 12 residues.